The rows below give T cell receptor beta chains drawn from one sample of a study of blood T cells in healthy people across ages. TCRdb processed the 5' RACE reads anew with MiXCR; each CDR3 protein has one entry. This table has 700,000 or so distinct CDR3 sequences, around 38% appearing once. The source material was blood. The source is a man older than 75 in good health. Each CDR3 is given with its conserved first and last residue. The order of the fields is CDR3 protein, CDR3 DNA, J gene, D gene, clone size, V gene. The D gene is left open where the match is weak. Clone size is not always given. Where it is, it says once, few, many or a class for expanded clones.

CASSPRLAANNEQFF,TGTGCCAGCAGCCCGAGACTAGCGGCTAACAATGAGCAGTTCTTC,TRBJ2-1,TRBD2,.,TRBV7-2
CASSERRETQYF,TGTGCCAGCAGTGAACGTCGCGAGACCCAGTACTTC,TRBJ2-5,.,.,TRBV6-2/TRBV6-3
CASRREAKNIQYF,TGTGCCAGCAGACGGGAAGCCAAAAACATTCAGTACTTC,TRBJ2-4,.,few,TRBV6-2/TRBV6-3
CSARSPGSYNEQFF,TGCAGTGCTCGGTCGCCAGGTAGCTACAATGAGCAGTTCTTC,TRBJ2-1,.,many,TRBV20-1
CASVGTSYQPQHF,TGTGCCAGCGTCGGGACAAGCTATCAGCCCCAGCATTTT,TRBJ1-5,.,.,TRBV6-1
CASSYLPTEAFF,TGTGCCAGCAGTTACCTACCCACTGAAGCTTTCTTT,TRBJ1-1,.,many,TRBV6-2/TRBV6-3
CASSSPDSHEQYF,TGTGCCAGCAGCTCGCCGGACAGTCACGAGCAGTACTTC,TRBJ2-7,.,few,TRBV7-9
CAISESGLAGVEQFF,TGTGCCATCAGTGAGTCGGGACTAGCGGGAGTGGAGCAGTTCTTC,TRBJ2-1,TRBD2,many,TRBV10-3
CSVEDLEREQYF,TGCAGCGTTGAAGATCTTGAGCGCGAGCAGTACTTC,TRBJ2-7,.,.,TRBV29-1
CASSLVSGRDEQYF,TGTGCCAGCAGCTTAGTCTCAGGGAGGGATGAGCAGTACTTC,TRBJ2-5,TRBD2,.,TRBV7-2
CSARAGTVNEKLFF,TGCAGTGCTAGAGCCGGGACAGTAAACGAAAAACTGTTTTTT,TRBJ1-4,TRBD1,few,TRBV20-1
CASNRGDFSYEQYF,TGTGCCAGCAACCGGGGGGACTTTTCCTACGAGCAGTACTTC,TRBJ2-7,TRBD2,.,TRBV9
CAIRWDGNSYEQYF,TGTGCCATCAGATGGGACGGAAATTCCTACGAGCAGTACTTC,TRBJ2-7,.,.,TRBV10-3
CASSLLDEQYF,TGCGCCAGCAGCTTGTTGGACGAGCAGTACTTC,TRBJ2-7,.,many,TRBV5-1
CASSGTGRGNSPLHF,TGTGCCAGCAGCGGGACAGGGCGTGGGAATTCACCCCTCCACTTT,TRBJ1-6,TRBD1,few,TRBV7-2
CASNGYRSFYNEQFF,TGTGCCAGCAACGGATACAGGAGCTTCTACAATGAGCAGTTCTTC,TRBJ2-1,.,many,TRBV7-9
CASSQGRGSPLHF,TGTGCCAGCAGCCAAGGCAGGGGTTCACCCCTCCACTTT,TRBJ1-6,.,many,TRBV3-1
CSARTGGWTEAFF,TGCAGTGCTAGAACAGGGGGCTGGACTGAAGCTTTCTTT,TRBJ1-1,TRBD1,.,TRBV20-1
CASRYSGETQYF,TGTGCCAGCAGGTACTCGGGGGAGACCCAGTACTTC,TRBJ2-5,.,.,TRBV6-2/TRBV6-3
CAWTAVGSYNEQFF,TGTGCCTGGACAGCGGTCGGAAGCTACAATGAGCAGTTCTTC,TRBJ2-1,.,.,TRBV30
CASSEQGGSYEQYF,TGTGCCAGCAGCGAGCAGGGGGGCTCCTACGAGCAGTACTTC,TRBJ2-7,.,few,TRBV7-2
CASSWGTSGYNEQFF,TGTGCCAGCAGCTGGGGGACTAGCGGCTACAATGAGCAGTTCTTC,TRBJ2-1,TRBD2,few,TRBV6-2/TRBV6-3
CSASVQGSNTEAFF,TGCAGTGCTAGCGTCCAGGGGTCAAACACTGAAGCTTTCTTT,TRBJ1-1,.,few,TRBV20-1
CSARSPTGEITGELFF,TGCAGTGCTAGATCTCCGACAGGGGAGATCACCGGGGAGCTGTTTTTT,TRBJ2-2,TRBD1,.,TRBV20-1
CASSLDRVYEQYF,TGTGCCAGCAGTTTAGACAGGGTCTACGAGCAGTACTTC,TRBJ2-7,TRBD1,many,TRBV28
CATRTHGTDTQYF,TGTGCCACCAGGACACATGGCACAGATACGCAGTATTTT,TRBJ2-3,.,.,TRBV24-1
CASSQDSGLSTDTQYF,TGCGCCAGCAGCCAAGATTCTGGGCTGAGCACAGATACGCAGTATTTT,TRBJ2-3,.,.,TRBV4-3
CASSPENLAGVIYSEQFF,TGTGCCAGCAGTCCGGAAAACCTAGCGGGAGTTATCTACAGTGAGCAGTTCTTC,TRBJ2-1,TRBD2,.,TRBV12-3/TRBV12-4
CASSRVDGGSNEQFF,TGTGCCAGCAGCCGGGTGGACGGGGGGAGCAATGAGCAGTTCTTC,TRBJ2-1,TRBD2,.,TRBV11-2
CSGRAGTGDGYTF,TGCAGCGGGCGCGCCGGGACAGGGGATGGCTACACCTTC,TRBJ1-2,TRBD1,few,TRBV29-1
CAGSQQGIYNEQFF,TGTGCCGGGAGTCAACAGGGGATTTACAATGAGCAGTTCTTC,TRBJ2-1,TRBD1,few,TRBV6-2/TRBV6-3
CASSLAGFPSTDTQYF,TGCGCCAGCAGCTTGGCGGGGTTCCCTAGCACAGATACGCAGTATTTT,TRBJ2-3,.,few,TRBV5-1
CASTPSSDHGYTF,TGTGCCAGCACCCCGTCCTCCGACCATGGCTACACCTTC,TRBJ1-2,.,.,TRBV11-1
CASSQGLAGLYNEQFF,TGCGCCAGCAGCCAAGGCCTAGCGGGACTATACAATGAGCAGTTCTTC,TRBJ2-1,TRBD2,.,TRBV4-3
CASSGEGALSSPLHF,TGTGCCAGCAGCGGGGAGGGGGCGCTTAGTTCACCCCTCCACTTT,TRBJ1-6,TRBD1,.,TRBV9
CASSYSRTGGYTEAFF,TGTGCCAGCAGTTACTCGAGGACAGGGGGATACACTGAAGCTTTCTTT,TRBJ1-1,TRBD1,.,TRBV6-2/TRBV6-3
CASSLDRAVSGYTF,TGTGCCAGCAGCTTGGACAGGGCAGTCTCTGGCTACACCTTC,TRBJ1-2,TRBD1,.,TRBV7-2
CASSQQGFSGYTF,TGCGCCAGCAGCCAACAGGGTTTCAGTGGCTACACCTTC,TRBJ1-2,.,few,TRBV4-3
CASTKRTHQETQYF,TGTGCCAGCACGAAAAGGACTCACCAAGAGACCCAGTACTTC,TRBJ2-5,.,few,TRBV3-1
CASSLEAGLVGVYNEQFF,TGTGCCAGCAGCTTGGAAGCGGGGTTAGTGGGAGTTTACAATGAGCAGTTCTTC,TRBJ2-1,TRBD2,.,TRBV5-6
CSAIYPWGSGNSYNEQFF,.,TRBJ2-1,.,few,TRBV20-1
CSAVTRVRSNQPQHF,TGCAGTGCTGTAACCAGAGTACGAAGCAATCAGCCCCAGCATTTT,TRBJ1-5,.,.,TRBV20-1
CASSRDLRRTNTEAFF,TGCGCCAGCAGCCGAGATCTTCGGCGAACGAACACTGAAGCTTTCTTT,TRBJ1-1,.,.,TRBV4-1